This T cell receptor beta chain originates from a study of neurological immune-mediated disorders. Time point meaning: technical triplicate 1. Germline V gene data show CDR1 as SGHVS and CDR2 as FQNEAQ. V lost 2 bases and J lost 2, with 14 bases in between. This CDR3 spans 16 amino acids. Using its own MiXCR run on the 5' RACE reads, TCRdb lists one record per CDR3 protein. The sample gives some 25,000 distinct CDR3 sequences, over 10% of which show up once; roughly 5% is in the top ten. Details on this clonotype: The CDR3 does not close with the conserved phenylalanine or tryptophan, likely indicating a read error.

The sequence came from a female donor with HTLV-1-associated myelopathy (HAM/TSP). The chain is built from TRBV7-8 and TRBJ2-3; D call uncertain. Input material: CD4+ T cells from blood. The CDR3 spells CASSLTTKGITDTQYL. CDR3 nucleotides: TGTGCCAGCAGCTTAACGACGAAGGGTATCACAGATACGCAGTATTTA.